This T cell receptor beta chain derives from a study of blood T cell repertoires in COVID-19. On the study more broadly: Acute and convalescent COVID-19 samples came from the United States, Italy and Spain. From T cells, B-cell-depleted T cells, or PBMCs came the material, which was cDNA or gDNA.

The germline gives CDR1 SGHRS, CDR2 YFSETQ. The junction had 2 bases not matched to a gene; V was cut back by 3 bases and J by 0 bases. This CDR3 contains 16 residues. In the study's own analysis: The assay estimated nucleated cells by amplifying reference gene primers. Only in-frame clones appear in the TCRdb table, and some are missing; sequencing was by immunoSEQ multiplex PCR. Clone size and the V and J calls come from that table; the DNA yielded D and trimming. The sample shows some 140,000 clones, 60% to 85% of them seen only once. Sequencing was done on a sample of peripheral blood. The receptor was derived from a man older than 75 with acute or convalescent COVID-19. The genes are TRBV5-1 and TRBJ2-2, with 10 nucleotides matching TRBD2. CDR3 residues: CASSSLAGANTGELFF. For the CDR3, the DNA is TGCGCCAGCAGCTCCCTAGCGGGGGCGAACACCGGGGAGCTGTTTTTT.